A single sample gave rise to the 16 T cell receptor beta chains below, sequenced in a study of cytomegalovirus exposure and HLA in healthy donors. Use of 60 Vbeta and 13 Jbeta primers characterized the PCR. TCRdb keeps only in-frame clones here, not all; method: immunoSEQ multiplex PCR. The sample lists 200,000 or so clones, approximately 84% occurring once. Sequencing was carried out using PBMCs. All receptors derive from a girl under three years old in good health and CMV-seronegative.

V usage is TRBV5-1 and J usage is TRBJ2-7; 7 positions agree with TRBD1. Germline-derived CDR1 and CDR2 are SGHRS and YFSETQ. This CDR3 contains 14 residues. The ends lost 4 bases at V and 7 bases at J; junction bases unmatched: 11. The CDR3 region has the DNA TGCGCCAGCAGCCCTGGACAGGCTAAGGGGGAGCAGTACTTC. Translating it yields CASSPGQAKGEQYF.

A single count supports this clone. This chain joins TRBV15 and TRBJ2-1, with unresolved D. V was shortened by 7 bases and J by 5 bases, with 9 bases between the two germline ends. This CDR3 is built from 12 residues. Germline assignment: CDR1 LNHNV and CDR2 YYDKDF (reference sequence). This chain's CDR3 is CATTSPDNEQFF. The CDR3 DNA sequence: TGTGCCACCACTAGTCCCGACAATGAGCAGTTCTTC.

In the case of this clone: An end of the junction does not agree with germline; a read error may underlie this. The rearrangement uses TRBV10-3 and TRBJ2-7; D gene unclear. CDR1 is ENHRY, CDR2 SYGVKD, per germline. The CDR3 is 12 amino acids. CDR3 in DNA: TGTGCCACCAGTGAGTCTCTCTACGAGCAGTACTTC. This codes for CATSESLYEQYF.

This rearrangement joins TRBV5-1 to TRBJ2-3, with 9 bases matching TRBD1. With 6 bases clipped from V and 4 bases from J, the junction kept 3 bases outside the gene matches. CDR3 length equals 13 residues. Germline-derived CDR1 and CDR2 are SGHRS and YFSETQ. The CDR3 here is CASNGQGSDTQYF. The DNA of the CDR3 is TGCGCCAGCAACGGACAGGGGTCAGATACGCAGTATTTT. The variable domain in full, completed from reference TRBV5-1 and TRBJ2-3, reads KAGVTQTPRYLIKTRGQQVTLSCSPISGHRSVSWYQQTPGQGLQFLFEYFSETQRNKGNFPGRFSGRQFSNSRSEMNVSTLELGDSALYLCASNGQGSDTQYFGPGTRLTVL.

The rearrangement uses TRBV7-3 and TRBJ2-7; unclear D gene. The germline V gene encodes CDR1 SGHTA and CDR2 FQGTGA. Trimming took 1 base from V and 6 from J, leaving 10 bases between them. The CDR3 has 13 residues. This CDR3 reads CASSLNPFSEQYF. Here the CDR3 DNA reads TGTGCCAGCAGCTTAAACCCGTTTAGCGAGCAGTACTTC.

This chain joins TRBV5-4 and TRBJ2-1; possible D gene TRBD1, 5 bases. The CDR3 is 12 amino acids. V lost 4 bases to trimming and J lost 6 bases, with 8 bases between them. Germline assignment: CDR1 SGHNT and CDR2 YYREEE (reference sequence). This CDR3 is CASSADSNEQFF. In nucleotides, the CDR3 is TGTGCCAGCAGCGCCGACAGCAATGAGCAGTTCTTC.

V gene TRBV9 combines with J gene TRBJ2-2; D possibly corresponds to TRBD1 (5 bases). Per germline, CDR1 SGDLS and CDR2 YYNGEE. V was pared by 0 bases and J by 2 bases, with 8 bases between. The CDR3 totals 15 residues. CDR3 sequence (DNA): TGTGCCAGCAGCGTAGACCAGGGAAACACCGGGGAGCTGTTTTTT. It translates to CASSVDQGNTGELFF.

The J gene is TRBJ2-1, the V gene TRBV10-1, with 13 bases identical to TRBD2. The CDR3 runs to 18 residues. V shed 8 bases and J 2 bases; nucleotides not matched to a gene: 12. Germline V gives CDR1 WNHNN, CDR2 SYGVQD (reference sequence). The chain's CDR3 is CASATGTSGVDPYNEQFF. DNA of the CDR3: TGCGCCAGCGCTACCGGGACTAGCGGGGTTGATCCCTACAATGAGCAGTTCTTC.

The CDR3 is CASSVATSGYTDTQYF. In DNA form, the CDR3 reads TGTGCCAGCAGCGTAGCGACTAGCGGGTACACAGATACGCAGTATTTT. The rearrangement uses TRBV9 and TRBJ2-3; 10 positions match TRBD2. The junction had 3 bases not matched to a gene; V was cut back by 0 bases and J by 2 bases. This CDR3 has 16 residues. Germline CDR1 and CDR2: SGDLS and YYNGEE. Using reference TRBV9 and TRBJ2-3 for the parts outside the CDR3, the full variable domain is DSGVTQTPKHLITATGQRVTLRCSPRSGDLSVYWYQQSLDQGLQFLIQYYNGEERAKGNILERFSAQQFPDLHSELNLSSLELGDSALYFCASSVATSGYTDTQYFGPGTRLTVL.

A few counts support this clone. The chain combines TRBV21-1 with TRBJ2-1; the table calls TRBD2, which could not be checked here. TRBV21-1 is termed a pseudogene. The CDR3 has 15 residues. Written as DNA, the CDR3 is TGTGCCAGCAGCTCCCGGCACGCGGGGTGCGATGAGCAGTTCTTC. As protein: CASSSRHAGCDEQFF.

As to this clone: The junction and the germline gene differ at one end; a read error may be behind it. This chain joins TRBV7-9 and TRBJ2-7, with unresolved D. The CDR3 sequence is 12 residues long. The germline CDR1 and CDR2 sequences are SEHNR and FQNEAQ (reference sequence). CDR3 in DNA: TGTTCCAGCAGCTCTGACTCGTACGAGCAGTACTTC. Translating it yields CSSSSDSYEQYF.

V usage is TRBV25-1 and J usage is TRBJ1-2, with D unclear. The germline gives CDR1 MGHDK, CDR2 SYGVNS. With 1 base removed from V and 5 bases from J, the gap between germline ends came to 8 bases. CDR3 length: 13 residues. The CDR3, as DNA: TGTGCCAGCAGTGAATCTCCAGCGTATGGCTACACCTTC. Amino acid sequence: CASSESPAYGYTF.

The chain carries TRBV7-3 and TRBJ2-1; 10 bases map to TRBD2. Germline V lookup: CDR1 SGHTA, CDR2 FQGTGA. V shed 4 bases and J 2 bases; nucleotides not matched to a gene: 2. The CDR3 consists of 15 residues. DNA for the CDR3: TGTGCCAGCAGCTCCAGCGGGGGGGCCTACAATGAGCAGTTCTTC. Translated, it gives CASSSSGGAYNEQFF.

The chain employs TRBV10-3 and TRBJ2-7, with 9 positions matching TRBD1. The CDR3 consists of 14 residues. Trimming at V came to 7 bases and at J to 4 bases, leaving 8 bases not matched to a gene. Looked up from germline, CDR1 is ENHRY and CDR2 is SYGVKD. This CDR3 reads CAIIKQGAIYEQYF. The DNA of the CDR3 is TGTGCCATCATAAAACAGGGGGCAATATACGAGCAGTACTTC.

The genes are TRBV5-1 and TRBJ2-3; no definite D call. The CDR3 covers 14 residues. V lost 0 bases to trimming and J lost 1 base, with 6 bases between them. Germline V lookup: CDR1 SGHRS, CDR2 YFSETQ. The CDR3 region has the DNA TGCGCCAGCAGCTTGGAGAGTGGCACAGATACGCAGTATTTT. This codes for CASSLESGTDTQYF.

The chain carries TRBV4-1 and TRBJ2-3, with 7 bases lining up with TRBD1. This CDR3 is built from 16 residues. Germline V gene sequence: CDR1 MGHRA, CDR2 YSYEKL. V shed 1 base and J 5 bases; nucleotides not matched to a gene: 9. The CDR3 DNA reads TGCGCCAGCAGCCAAGGCATAGGGGGCGGAGAAGATACGCAGTATTTT. Protein product: CASSQGIGGGEDTQYF.